This T cell receptor beta chain was obtained from a study of CD8 T cells in Susac syndrome. From blood CD8+ and CD4+ T cells, TCR beta sequences were generated. Per germline, CDR1 MNHEY and CDR2 SVGAGI. There are 14 residues in the CDR3. V dropped 0 bases and J dropped 7 bases, with 10 bases sitting between them. Reverse transcription of roughly 0.5 to 1 ug RNA used random hexamers. The CDR3 of TCR beta was amplified by immunoSEQ multiplex PCR across 54 Vbeta and 13 Jbeta. Each CDR3 protein is one row after TCRdb ran MiXCR on the immunoSEQ multiplex PCR reads. The top ten clones hold about 0.076% of a sample with about 140,000 distinct CDR3 sequences, approximately 94% of them seen once. The table lists this clonotype with a few counts.

The receptor's source is a human donor in good health. Sequenced input: CD4+ T cells from PBMCs. The rearrangement uses TRBV6-5 and TRBJ1-5, with D possibly matching TRBD1 (6 bases). The CDR3 reads CASSYSAGDQPQHF. Written as DNA, the CDR3 is TGTGCCAGCAGTTACTCGGCAGGGGACCAGCCCCAGCATTTT.